This T cell receptor (beta chain) was identified during a study of CD8 T cells in ankylosing spondylitis. At least ten counts were recorded for this clonotype. Researchers built TCR beta libraries using quantitative 5'-RACE with molecular barcodes. TCRdb itself ran the 5' RACE reads through MiXCR, one entry per CDR3 protein. The sample consists of under 150,000 distinct CDR3 sequences, around 9% of them appearing once. The sample comprised blood, either unsorted or a sorted T cell fraction (not recorded which). The sequence was obtained from a male donor with ankylosing spondylitis or in good health (not recorded which).

The CDR3 DNA follows: TGTGCCAGCAGCAAACGTGAGGGCCATAGCAATCAGCCCCAGCATTTT. Its protein product is CASSKREGHSNQPQHF. The V call is TRBV21-1, the J call TRBJ1-5. TRBV21-1 is a listed pseudogene. This CDR3 has 16 amino acids.